One TCR beta chain is described in this entry. This sample is drawn from a study of T cells expressing NK-cell markers. At the level of the study: Cells sorted as CD3+CD56+NKG2C+, CD3+CD56+NKG2C- and CD3+CD56-NKG2C+ T cells supplied the TCR beta repertoires. Seven sequenced donors out of eight were HCMV-seropositive, one seronegative.

Germline V gene lookup returns CDR1 MGHRA and CDR2 YSYEKL. The CDR3 is 14 amino acids. Using the 5' RACE reads, TCRdb records one entry per CDR3 protein without DNA. The specimen's table records some 150,000 distinct CDR3 sequences. The rearrangement uses TRBV4-1 and TRBJ1-1. The clonotype originates from a woman aged 50 to 60 in good health. The source material was blood T cells: a sorted CD56 or NKG2C T cell subset, CD4+ or CD8+ T cells, or bulk PBMC T cells (not recorded which). CDR3 sequence: CASSLPQGGTEAFF.